This entry lists 6 T cell receptor beta chains sequenced from one sample in a study of T cell responses to AZD1222 COVID-19 vaccine. Here immunoSEQ multiplex PCR was the method, and the copy in TCRdb shows in-frame clones only, minus some. The sample gives 45,000 to 60,000 clones, about 85% of which show up once; about 3.9% is in the top ten. The material sequenced was peripheral blood, taken on day 0 of AZD1222 vaccination. These receptors were taken from an adult in good health.

The chain uses TRBV11-2 and TRBJ1-3; D is unclear. The germline CDR1 and CDR2 sequences are SGHAT and FQNNGV. The CDR3 has 12 residues. V was pared by 5 bases and J by 8 bases, with 10 bases between. The CDR3 coding sequence is TGTGCCAGCAGCCATCAGGCAGACACCATATATTTT. Protein product: CASSHQADTIYF.

The V gene is TRBV7-6, the J gene TRBJ2-7, with D perhaps assigned TRBD1 or TRBD2 (5 bases each). V lost 5 bases and J 6 bases, leaving 14 bases between the germline ends. CDR1 and CDR2 from the germline V gene are SGHVS and FNYEAQ. The CDR3 loop spans 13 amino acids. CDR3 sequence: CASSRRDEGEQYF. The CDR3 DNA reads as TGTGCCAGCAGCAGACGGGACGAGGGCGAGCAGTACTTC.

The J gene is TRBJ1-5, the V gene TRBV6-5; 8 bases are shared with TRBD1. V shed 6 bases, J shed 6 bases, and the junction held 4 bases outside the gene matches. The germline V gene has CDR1 MNHEY and CDR2 SVGAGI. The CDR3 length is 13 residues. In DNA form, the CDR3 reads TGTGCCAGCAGCGACAGGGGCGGTCAGCCCCAGCATTTT. This encodes CASSDRGGQPQHF.

A few counts support this clone. This sequence joins TRBV12-3 or TRBV12-4 and TRBJ2-7; TRBD1 agrees at 8 bases. This CDR3 spans 13 amino acids. With 2 bases clipped from V and 13 bases from J, the junction kept 10 bases outside the gene matches. The CDR3 DNA sequence: TGTGCCAGCAGTTTACTTCGAGGACAGGGCTACTACTTC. Amino acid sequence: CASSLLRGQGYYF.

V is TRBV28 and J is TRBJ1-2; 10 nucleotides agree with TRBD1. The germline V gene encodes CDR1 MDHEN and CDR2 SYDVKM. With V trimmed by 3 bases and J by 1 base, 5 bases remained unmatched. CDR3 length equals 16 residues. CDR3 sequence (DNA): TGTGCCAGCAGTTTGGGAAGGACAGGGGGTAACTATGGCTACACCTTC. This codes for CASSLGRTGGNYGYTF.

The gene calls are TRBV7-9 and TRBJ2-1, with 12 bases aligning to TRBD2. CDR3 length: 12 residues. The germline gives CDR1 SEHNR, CDR2 FQNEAQ (reference sequence). J was trimmed by 13 bases and V by 4 bases; bases with no gene match: 2. The CDR3 nucleotides read TGTGCCAGCAGCTGGACTAGCGGGGCCCAGTTCTTC. It translates to CASSWTSGAQFF.